The 25 T cell receptor beta chains given below trace back to one sample, sequenced in a study of T-cell memory formation after mild COVID-19. TCRdb re-derived calls from the 5' RACE reads in MiXCR, one entry per CDR3 protein. The sample lists around 440,000 distinct CDR3 sequences, roughly 18% occurring once. The sequenced sample consisted of PBMCs or a T cell subset sorted from them (not recorded which). The receptors originated from an adult woman who had mild COVID-19 (a few samples of this study predate the infection). Cell type and time point are not known.

The chain links TRBV7-9 to TRBJ1-1; D is unclear. CDR1 SEHNR and CDR2 FQNEAQ come from the germline V gene (reference sequence). The CDR3 spans 14 residues. The germline V and J ends were trimmed by 4 bases and 1 base, with 10 bases remaining between them. The CDR3 sequence is CASSSTEGNTEAFF. For the CDR3, the DNA is TGTGCCAGCAGCTCGACGGAGGGGAACACTGAAGCTTTCTTT.

The chain uses TRBV6-5 and TRBJ2-7, with D unclear. This CDR3 comprises 15 residues. Germline-derived CDR1 and CDR2 are MNHEY and SVGAGI. V was shortened by 6 bases and J by 0 bases, with 15 bases between the two germline ends. CDR3 in amino acids: CASSGQARSSYEQYF. CDR3 DNA sequence: TGTGCCAGCAGCGGCCAAGCGCGCAGCTCCTACGAGCAGTACTTC.

This clonotype was detected once. J is TRBJ1-2 and V is TRBV24-1; tentatively, D is TRBD1 (5 bases). V lost 4 bases and J lost 8, with 19 bases in between. This CDR3 has 15 residues. Germline CDR1 and CDR2: KGHDR and SFDVKD. CDR3 nucleotide sequence: TGTGCCACCAGTGACGCTTCGCGGGGGTCGCTGGGCTACACCTTC. As protein: CATSDASRGSLGYTF.

The chain recombines TRBV7-8 with TRBJ2-7; 7 bases fit TRBD1. Germline CDR1 is SGHVS and CDR2 is FQNEAQ. Trimming took 7 bases from V and 6 from J; bases not matched to a gene: 18. The CDR3 spans 16 residues. The CDR3 sequence is CASNPDRQGGRFEQYF. As DNA, the CDR3 is TGTGCCAGCAACCCGGATCGACAGGGTGGGCGGTTCGAGCAGTACTTC.

A few counts support this clonotype. The chain uses TRBV11-2 and TRBJ2-7; no firm D call. This CDR3 comprises 14 residues. Trimming left V 0 bases short and J 7 bases short, with 13 bases between. Germline V lookup: CDR1 SGHAT, CDR2 FQNNGV. As DNA, the CDR3 is TGTGCCAGCAGCTTAGATCGGGCCGGGCGGGAGCAGTACTTC. Translating it yields CASSLDRAGREQYF.

This clonotype was seen just once. The CDR3 region is CSATGQGAGYEQYF. CDR3 DNA: TGCAGTGCTACCGGACAGGGGGCCGGCTACGAGCAGTACTTC. This sequence joins TRBV20-1 and TRBJ2-7, with 11 bases fitting TRBD1. V was pared by 4 bases and J by 3 bases, with 5 bases of the junction left unmatched. Per germline, CDR1 DFQATT and CDR2 SNEGSKA (reference sequence). The CDR3 runs 14 residues.

The chain recombines TRBV2 with TRBJ2-2; no clear D. V was trimmed by 2 bases and J by 6 bases, leaving 7 bases between them. Germline CDR1 is SNHLY and CDR2 is FYNNEI. The CDR3 totals 13 residues. CDR3 sequence (DNA): TGTGCCAGCAGTGAAATAGGTGCCGGGGAGCTGTTTTTT. The encoded protein is CASSEIGAGELFF.

There are a few counts of this clonotype. The CDR3 DNA reads as TGTGCCAGCAGACCGCCGACTAGCGGCCCCTACAATGAGCAGTTCTTC. It encodes CASRPPTSGPYNEQFF. The rearrangement uses TRBV7-9 and TRBJ2-1; 9 bases map to TRBD2. The germline gives CDR1 SEHNR, CDR2 FQNEAQ (reference sequence). The V segment lost 6 bases and the J segment 2 bases; nucleotides outside the gene matches: 8. The CDR3 has 16 amino acids.

The table lists this clonotype with a few counts. The V gene is TRBV12-3 or TRBV12-4, the J gene TRBJ2-1, with a possible D match to TRBD1 (5 bases). V lost 6 bases to trimming and J lost 3 bases, with 18 bases between them. The CDR3 has 16 residues. The CDR3 sequence is CASSQGRSFDYNEQFF. In DNA, the CDR3 is TGTGCCAGCAGCCAGGGCCGTTCCTTTGACTACAATGAGCAGTTCTTC.

This clonotype was counted a few times. V is TRBV24-1 and J is TRBJ2-6; 7 nucleotides line up with TRBD1. J lost 1 base, V lost 5 bases, and 10 bases had no gene match. There are 18 residues in the CDR3. The germline V gene has CDR1 KGHDR and CDR2 SFDVKD. Here the CDR3 DNA reads TGTGCCACCAGTGGTCCGACAGGGCGGGTTTCTGGGGCCAACGTCCTGACTTTC. This codes for CATSGPTGRVSGANVLTF.

This clonotype showed up just a few times. A much larger clone differs from this one at a single base, so this may be a read error. The rearrangement joins TRBV7-2 to TRBJ2-3; D may match TRBD1 or TRBD2 (5 bases each). The V end lost 7 bases, the J end lost 6 bases, and 23 bases lay between the germline ends. Germline CDR1 SGHTA, CDR2 FQGNSA. This CDR3 spans 16 amino acids. The CDR3 nucleotides read TGTGCCAGCACCCAAATGAGGGTGGTAGGGGCGGATACGCAGTATTTT. This encodes CASTQMRVVGADTQYF.

This clonotype was counted only a few times. The chain employs TRBV5-1 and TRBJ1-1; D may be TRBD1 (5 bases). Germline V CDR1 and CDR2: SGHRS, YFSETQ. This CDR3 has 14 residues. The V and J ends lost 4 bases and 3 bases respectively, with 13 bases between them. The CDR3 is CASSPRDADTEAFF. The CDR3 DNA is TGCGCCAGCAGCCCCCGGGACGCGGACACTGAAGCTTTCTTT.

This clonotype occurred a few times. The chain's CDR3 is CASSLIARAHRFQETQYF. The CDR3 nucleotides are TGTGCCAGCAGCTTAATAGCTAGGGCTCACAGGTTTCAAGAGACCCAGTACTTC. The chain links TRBV7-2 to TRBJ2-5; tentative D call: TRBD1 (5 bases). The CDR3 sequence is 18 residues long. CDR1 is SGHTA, CDR2 FQGNSA, per germline. Trimming removed 2 bases from V and 2 bases from J, with 21 bases in between.

This chain joins TRBV25-1 and TRBJ2-5; weak D call: TRBD1 (6 bases). From germline, CDR1 is MGHDK and CDR2 SYGVNS. V shed 3 bases and J shed 4 bases, with 12 bases lying between them. The CDR3 sequence is 14 residues long. CDR3 DNA sequence: TGTGCCAGCAGTGATACAGGGAAGGTAGAGACCCAGTACTTC. This translates into CASSDTGKVETQYF.

V is TRBV2 and J is TRBJ2-5; D call uncertain. Germline values: CDR1 SNHLY, CDR2 FYNNEI. This CDR3 has 13 amino acids. The V end lost 3 bases, the J end lost 2 bases, and 7 bases lay between the germline ends. In DNA, the CDR3 is TGTGCCAGCAGTGAGTGGCAGCAAGAGACCCAGTACTTC. As protein: CASSEWQQETQYF.

Many counts were recorded for this clonotype. The rearrangement uses TRBV7-9 and TRBJ2-1; D unclear. V lost 0 bases and J 5 bases, leaving 5 bases between the germline ends. CDR3 length equals 13 residues. The germline V gene encodes CDR1 SEHNR and CDR2 FQNEAQ (reference sequence). The CDR3 DNA sequence: TGTGCCAGCAGCTTAGCCCCTCACAATGAGCAGTTCTTC. Its translation: CASSLAPHNEQFF.

V is TRBV7-9 and J is TRBJ1-4, with a possible D match to TRBD1 (6 bases). The germline V and J ends were trimmed by 5 bases and 6 bases, with 16 bases remaining between them. Germline CDR1 reads SEHNR; CDR2 reads FQNEAQ (reference sequence). The CDR3 is 15 amino acids. The CDR3 DNA sequence: TGTGCCAGCAGCAAAGAACAGGGTTTCTATGAAAAACTGTTTTTT. It yields the protein CASSKEQGFYEKLFF.

This rearrangement joins TRBV6-2 or TRBV6-3 to TRBJ1-3; tentatively, D is TRBD1 (5 bases). CDR1 is MNHEY, CDR2 SVGEGT, per germline. Trimming removed 6 bases from V and 0 bases from J, with 15 bases in between. The CDR3 extends over 16 amino acids. The CDR3 nucleotides are TGTGCCAGCAGACAAACCGGGACGGTCTCTGGAAACACCATATATTTT. Amino acids: CASRQTGTVSGNTIYF.

V and J are TRBV12-3 or TRBV12-4 and TRBJ2-1, with D hard to call. Trimming cost V 1 base and J 5 bases, with 15 bases left between them. The CDR3 extends over 16 amino acids. CDR3 DNA: TGTGCCAGCAGTTTAGGCGCACCTTTTACAAACAATGAGCAGTTCTTC. It translates to CASSLGAPFTNNEQFF.

There are a few counts of this clonotype. The chain joins TRBV7-3 to TRBJ2-1, with TRBD1 identical over 9 bases. V shed 2 bases and J 8 bases; nucleotides not matched to a gene: 7. The CDR3 totals 15 residues. Germline assignment: CDR1 SGHTA and CDR2 FQGTGA. CDR3 sequence: CASSLARTGADEQFF. CDR3 nucleotides: TGTGCCAGCAGCTTAGCTCGGACAGGGGCGGATGAGCAGTTCTTC.

This clonotype was counted only a few times. The rearrangement joins TRBV6-6 to TRBJ1-1, with 8 bases aligning to TRBD1. V was pared by 5 bases and J by 8 bases, with 7 bases of the junction left unmatched. Germline CDR1 and CDR2: MNHNY and SVGAGI (reference sequence). There are 13 residues in the CDR3. DNA for the CDR3: TGTGCCAGCAGTCCCGGACAGGGAGGGGAAGCTTTCTTT. Translating it yields CASSPGQGGEAFF.

The sample holds a few counts of this clonotype. V gene TRBV27 combines with J gene TRBJ1-2; D is ambiguous. The V end was cut by 0 bases, the J end by 6 bases, with 14 bases between. Germline V gene sequence: CDR1 MNHEY, CDR2 SMNVEV (reference sequence). The CDR3 has 15 residues. The CDR3 DNA reads as TGTGCCAGCAGTTTATCCCCTTTGCTCCCACATGGCTACACCTTC. Residues: CASSLSPLLPHGYTF.

This clonotype turned up a few times. The gene calls are TRBV15 and TRBJ2-3; unclear D gene. Germline lookup yields CDR1 LNHNV and CDR2 YYDKDF (reference sequence). The V end was cut by 0 bases, the J end by 5 bases, with 3 bases between. The CDR3 totals 12 residues. This CDR3 reads CATSREVDTQYF. The CDR3 DNA reads as TGTGCCACCAGCAGAGAAGTAGATACGCAGTATTTT.

The sample holds a few counts of this clonotype. The chain employs TRBV4-2 and TRBJ1-1; D gene ambiguous. CDR1 and CDR2 from the germline V gene are LGHNA and YNFKEQ. V was cut by 0 bases and J by 5 bases, with 7 bases left in between. The CDR3 has 13 residues. The CDR3 DNA follows: TGTGCCAGCAGCCAAGAGAAGAAGACTGAAGCTTTCTTT. This encodes CASSQEKKTEAFF.

The chain joins TRBV4-1 to TRBJ2-1, with 7 nucleotides matching TRBD1. There are 15 residues in the CDR3. Germline-derived CDR1 and CDR2 are MGHRA and YSYEKL. V was pared by 3 bases and J by 7 bases, with 9 bases of the junction left unmatched. CDR3 sequence (DNA): TGCGCCAGCAGCCACATGGGACAGACTATTAATGAGCAGTTCTTC. Translated: CASSHMGQTINEQFF.